Listed below are T cell receptor beta chains from one sample, sequenced in a study of cytomegalovirus exposure and HLA in healthy donors. Method: immunoSEQ multiplex PCR; TCRdb's copy keeps in-frame clones and lacks some. The table includes 100,000 to 150,000 clones, around 80% detected once. The sample was PBMCs. The receptors derive from a female donor in good health and CMV-seronegative. The CDR3 runs from the conserved cysteine through the conserved F or W. The order of the fields is J gene, V gene, D gene, clone size, CDR3 protein, CDR3 DNA. The D gene is left open where the match is weak. Part of the rows lack a size; the others show once, few, many or a class for expanded clones.

j_call: TRBJ1-6
v_call: TRBV6-5
d_call: TRBD1
clone_size: -
cdr3_aa: CASNRGQGHSPLHF
cdr3_nt: TGTGCCAGCAACAGAGGACAGGGCCATTCACCCCTCCACTTT

j_call: TRBJ1-2
v_call: TRBV5-4
d_call: TRBD1
clone_size: -
cdr3_aa: CASSGQGVYGYTF
cdr3_nt: TGTGCCAGCAGTGGCCAGGGGGTTTATGGCTACACCTTC

j_call: TRBJ2-1
v_call: TRBV11-2
d_call: -
clone_size: -
cdr3_aa: CASSLRRGSGNEQFF
cdr3_nt: TGTGCCAGCAGCTTAAGACGGGGATCGGGGAATGAGCAGTTCTTC

j_call: TRBJ2-5
v_call: TRBV18
d_call: -
clone_size: -
cdr3_aa: CASSQGLSQETQYF
cdr3_nt: TGTGCCAGCTCACAGGGACTGTCACAAGAGACCCAGTACTTC

j_call: TRBJ2-7
v_call: TRBV7-9
d_call: TRBD2
clone_size: -
cdr3_aa: CASSLGSGAYEQYF
cdr3_nt: TGTGCCAGCAGCTTAGGCAGCGGGGCCTACGAGCAGTACTTC

j_call: TRBJ1-2
v_call: TRBV7-2
d_call: -
clone_size: -
cdr3_aa: CASSLRGYGYTF
cdr3_nt: TGTGCCAGCAGCTTACGAGGGTATGGCTACACCTTC

j_call: TRBJ1-1
v_call: TRBV14
d_call: -
clone_size: -
cdr3_aa: CASSPSTPAAEAFF
cdr3_nt: TGTGCCAGCAGCCCAAGTACACCGGCGGCTGAAGCTTTCTTT

j_call: TRBJ1-1
v_call: TRBV6-1
d_call: -
clone_size: -
cdr3_aa: CASSRTAEAFF
cdr3_nt: TGTGCCAGCAGTCGGACAGCCGAAGCTTTCTTT

j_call: TRBJ2-2
v_call: TRBV5-1
d_call: -
clone_size: -
cdr3_aa: CASSTLQGPNTGELFF
cdr3_nt: TGCGCCAGCAGCACGCTACAGGGACCGAACACCGGGGAGCTGTTTTTT

j_call: TRBJ2-1
v_call: TRBV7-2
d_call: TRBD2
clone_size: -
cdr3_aa: CASSSVTGGLFNEQFF
cdr3_nt: TGTGCCAGCAGCTCAGTAACGGGGGGGCTCTTCAATGAGCAGTTCTTC

j_call: TRBJ2-2
v_call: TRBV6-1
d_call: TRBD1
clone_size: -
cdr3_aa: CASRDRSGTGELFF
cdr3_nt: TGTGCCAGCAGGGACAGGTCGGGCACCGGGGAGCTGTTTTTT

j_call: TRBJ1-2
v_call: TRBV19
d_call: -
clone_size: -
cdr3_aa: CASSIGSRRHGYTF
cdr3_nt: TGTGCCAGTAGTATCGGCAGCAGGCGACATGGCTACACCTTC

j_call: TRBJ2-5
v_call: TRBV5-1
d_call: -
clone_size: -
cdr3_aa: CASRSAGQETQYF
cdr3_nt: TGCGCCAGCAGGTCCGCAGGGCAAGAGACCCAGTACTTC

j_call: TRBJ2-5
v_call: TRBV6-5
d_call: TRBD1
clone_size: -
cdr3_aa: CASRPTGVAETQYF
cdr3_nt: TGTGCCAGCAGGCCGACAGGGGTCGCAGAGACCCAGTACTTC

j_call: TRBJ2-3
v_call: TRBV6-5
d_call: TRBD1
clone_size: -
cdr3_aa: CASTLKTGSTDTQYF
cdr3_nt: TGTGCCAGCACCCTGAAGACAGGGAGCACAGATACGCAGTATTTT

j_call: TRBJ1-4
v_call: TRBV5-5
d_call: -
clone_size: -
cdr3_aa: CASRLTTETNEKLFF
cdr3_nt: TGTGCCAGCAGACTGACGACGGAGACTAATGAAAAACTGTTTTTT

j_call: TRBJ2-7
v_call: TRBV7-6
d_call: TRBD1
clone_size: -
cdr3_aa: CASSLDRSYEQYF
cdr3_nt: TGTGCCAGCAGCTTGGACAGGTCCTACGAGCAGTACTTC

j_call: TRBJ1-2
v_call: TRBV28
d_call: -
clone_size: -
cdr3_aa: CASSPGWGLANYGYTF
cdr3_nt: TGTGCCAGCAGCCCCGGTTGGGGACTAGCTAACTATGGCTACACCTTC

j_call: TRBJ2-2
v_call: TRBV6-6
d_call: -
clone_size: -
cdr3_aa: CASRTDKGSTGELFF
cdr3_nt: TGTGCCAGCAGGACTGACAAGGGGTCCACCGGGGAGCTGTTTTTT

j_call: TRBJ1-6
v_call: TRBV14
d_call: TRBD1
clone_size: -
cdr3_aa: CASSQEETGYNSPLHF
cdr3_nt: TGTGCCAGCAGCCAAGAAGAGACAGGGTATAATTCACCCCTCCACTTT

j_call: TRBJ1-2
v_call: TRBV5-6
d_call: TRBD1
clone_size: -
cdr3_aa: CASSRDRGNYGYTF
cdr3_nt: TGTGCCAGCAGCCGGGACAGGGGCAACTATGGCTACACCTTC

j_call: TRBJ2-3
v_call: TRBV21-1
d_call: -
clone_size: -
cdr3_aa: CASSIGQGLDTQYF
cdr3_nt: TGTGCCAGCAGCATCGGACAGGGGTTAGATACGCAGTATTTT

j_call: TRBJ1-2
v_call: TRBV2
d_call: -
clone_size: -
cdr3_aa: CASSDHGGYGYTF
cdr3_nt: TGTGCCAGCAGTGACCACGGGGGGTATGGCTACACCTTC

j_call: TRBJ1-2
v_call: TRBV28
d_call: -
clone_size: -
cdr3_aa: CATAGGYYGYTF
cdr3_nt: TGTGCCACCGCGGGGGGCTACTATGGCTACACCTTC

j_call: TRBJ1-1
v_call: TRBV7-9
d_call: -
clone_size: -
cdr3_aa: CASSRPDTSEAFF
cdr3_nt: TGTGCCAGCAGCAGACCAGACACATCTGAAGCTTTCTTT

j_call: TRBJ2-7
v_call: TRBV28
d_call: -
clone_size: once
cdr3_aa: CASSLNSYEQYF
cdr3_nt: TGTGCCAGCAGTCTCAACAGCTACGAGCAGTACTTC

j_call: TRBJ2-2
v_call: TRBV9
d_call: TRBD1
clone_size: -
cdr3_aa: CASRGQANTGELFF
cdr3_nt: TGTGCCAGCAGAGGACAGGCGAACACCGGGGAGCTGTTTTTT

j_call: TRBJ1-1
v_call: TRBV2
d_call: TRBD1
clone_size: few
cdr3_aa: CASPLRDRGNTEAFF
cdr3_nt: TGTGCCAGCCCACTTAGGGACAGGGGAAATACTGAAGCTTTCTTT

j_call: TRBJ1-3
v_call: TRBV6-1
d_call: -
clone_size: -
cdr3_aa: CASSEGSRAGNTIYF
cdr3_nt: TGTGCCAGCAGTGAAGGAAGCAGGGCTGGAAACACCATATATTTT

j_call: TRBJ2-7
v_call: TRBV5-8
d_call: TRBD1
clone_size: -
cdr3_aa: CASSLTGVYEQYF
cdr3_nt: TGTGCCAGCAGCTTGACAGGGGTCTACGAGCAGTACTTC

j_call: TRBJ1-6
v_call: TRBV7-9
d_call: -
clone_size: -
cdr3_aa: CASSLLNSPLHF
cdr3_nt: TGTGCCAGCAGCTTACTTAATTCACCCCTCCACTTT

j_call: TRBJ1-1
v_call: TRBV2
d_call: -
clone_size: once
cdr3_aa: CASSSGMNTEAFF
cdr3_nt: TGTGCCAGCAGTTCAGGGATGAACACTGAAGCTTTCTTT

j_call: TRBJ1-6
v_call: TRBV15
d_call: -
clone_size: -
cdr3_aa: CATSGTVNSPLHF
cdr3_nt: TGTGCCACCAGTGGAACAGTTAATTCACCCCTCCACTTT

j_call: TRBJ2-7
v_call: TRBV25-1
d_call: -
clone_size: few
cdr3_aa: CASSGDYEQYF
cdr3_nt: TGTGCCAGCAGTGGAGACTACGAGCAGTACTTC

j_call: TRBJ2-7
v_call: TRBV5-1
d_call: -
clone_size: -
cdr3_aa: CASSFPAEGTYEQYF
cdr3_nt: TGCGCCAGCAGCTTCCCCGCGGAGGGGACCTACGAGCAGTACTTC

j_call: TRBJ2-1
v_call: TRBV11-2
d_call: -
clone_size: -
cdr3_aa: CASSFRTDKYNEQFF
cdr3_nt: TGTGCCAGCAGCTTTCGGACTGACAAATACAATGAGCAGTTCTTC

j_call: TRBJ1-5
v_call: TRBV28
d_call: TRBD1
clone_size: few
cdr3_aa: CASSLLTGGAGSNQPQHF
cdr3_nt: TGTGCCAGCAGTTTATTGACAGGGGGCGCGGGTAGCAATCAGCCCCAGCATTTT

j_call: TRBJ2-7
v_call: TRBV5-4
d_call: TRBD2
clone_size: -
cdr3_aa: CASSSGLREGTYEQYF
cdr3_nt: TGTGCCAGCAGCTCCGGCTTGCGGGAGGGGACCTACGAGCAGTACTTC

j_call: TRBJ2-2
v_call: TRBV11-3
d_call: -
clone_size: -
cdr3_aa: CASSLTANTGELFF
cdr3_nt: TGTGCCAGCAGCTTAACAGCGAACACCGGGGAGCTGTTTTTT

j_call: TRBJ2-5
v_call: TRBV6-5
d_call: TRBD2
clone_size: -
cdr3_aa: CASSYPGTSGKVQYF
cdr3_nt: TGTGCCAGCAGTTACCCTGGGACTAGCGGGAAGGTTCAGTACTTC

j_call: TRBJ2-3
v_call: TRBV7-8
d_call: TRBD2
clone_size: -
cdr3_aa: CASSLDLASGPGTQYF
cdr3_nt: TGTGCCAGCAGCTTAGATTTGGCTAGCGGCCCCGGTACGCAGTATTTT

j_call: TRBJ1-4
v_call: TRBV11-2
d_call: -
clone_size: -
cdr3_aa: CASSPWPGYEKLFF
cdr3_nt: TGTGCCAGCAGCCCTTGGCCAGGATATGAAAAACTGTTTTTT

j_call: TRBJ1-1
v_call: TRBV28
d_call: -
clone_size: once
cdr3_aa: CATRTGNSKAFF
cdr3_nt: TGCGCCACCCGTACGGGGAACAGTAAAGCTTTCTTT

j_call: TRBJ2-7
v_call: TRBV2
d_call: -
clone_size: -
cdr3_aa: CASSEGLGPYEQYF
cdr3_nt: TGTGCCAGCAGTGAAGGACTAGGGCCCTACGAGCAGTACTTC

j_call: TRBJ2-3
v_call: TRBV9
d_call: -
clone_size: -
cdr3_aa: CAIGPLLASTDTQYF
cdr3_nt: TGTGCCATCGGACCCCTCCTAGCGAGCACAGATACGCAGTATTTT

j_call: TRBJ2-7
v_call: TRBV29-1
d_call: -
clone_size: few
cdr3_aa: CSVGSYEQYF
cdr3_nt: TGCAGCGTTGGCAGCTACGAGCAGTACTTC

j_call: TRBJ2-3
v_call: TRBV5-1
d_call: -
clone_size: few
cdr3_aa: CASSDSSLGDTQYF
cdr3_nt: TGCGCCAGTTCCGACTCTTCTCTGGGAGATACGCAGTATTTT

j_call: TRBJ2-7
v_call: TRBV9
d_call: TRBD1
clone_size: -
cdr3_aa: CASSEGQESYEQYF
cdr3_nt: TGTGCCAGCAGCGAGGGACAGGAGAGTTACGAGCAGTACTTC

j_call: TRBJ2-2
v_call: TRBV19
d_call: -
clone_size: -
cdr3_aa: CASTPKYAGPVWDTGELFF
cdr3_nt: TGTGCCAGTACCCCCAAGTACGCGGGCCCCGTGTGGGACACCGGGGAGCTGTTTTTT

j_call: TRBJ2-2
v_call: TRBV5-1
d_call: -
clone_size: -
cdr3_aa: CASSSLTGNTGELFF
cdr3_nt: TGCGCCAGCAGCTCACTGACAGGGAACACCGGGGAGCTGTTTTTT

j_call: TRBJ1-2
v_call: TRBV9
d_call: -
clone_size: -
cdr3_aa: CASFSPPPGHYDYGYTF
cdr3_nt: TGTGCCAGCTTCTCCCCACCTCCGGGACATTATGACTATGGCTACACCTTC